The 18 T cell receptor beta chains in this list originate from one sample, sequenced in a study of cytomegalovirus exposure and HLA in healthy donors. This table comes from immunoSEQ multiplex PCR, and its TCRdb copy is limited to in-frame clones, with some not included. The table has about 140,000 clones, about four fifths seen once. Sequencing was carried out using PBMCs. The receptors stem from a woman aged 25 to 45 in good health and CMV-seronegative.

The chain combines TRBV4-2 with TRBJ2-1, with 15 bases lining up with TRBD2. The CDR3 contains 15 residues. CDR1 is LGHNA and CDR2 is YNFKEQ in the germline V gene. V was pared by 5 bases and J by 10 bases, with 6 bases of the junction left unmatched. CDR3 sequence (DNA): TGTGCCAGCAGCACCCAGGGACTAGCGGGGGGAGAGCAGTTCTTC. It codes for CASSTQGLAGGEQFF.

The chain recombines TRBV5-1 with TRBJ2-1, with a tentative D call TRBD1 (5 bases). V shed 5 bases and J shed 3 bases, with 12 bases lying between them. Per the germline V gene, CDR1 is SGHRS and CDR2 is YFSETQ. The CDR3 consists of 14 residues. DNA of the CDR3: TGCGCCAGCAGACAGGACCAGTTCTACAATGAGCAGTTCTTC. It yields the protein CASRQDQFYNEQFF.

This chain links TRBV4-2 with TRBJ2-1; TRBD2 agrees at 7 bases. Germline trimming cut 1 base from V and 4 bases from J; bases unmatched to any gene: 4. CDR3 length equals 15 residues. The germline gives CDR1 LGHNA, CDR2 YNFKEQ. The CDR3 region has the DNA TGTGCCAGCAGCCAAGGGGAGGGGCGGTACAATGAGCAGTTCTTC. Its translation: CASSQGEGRYNEQFF.

The rearrangement joins TRBV5-4 to TRBJ2-3; unclear D gene. The CDR3 has 15 residues. Germline V gives CDR1 SGHNT, CDR2 YYREEE (reference sequence). The ends were cut back, 1 base at V and 1 base at J, with 10 bases in the middle. The CDR3, as DNA: TGTGCCAGCAGCTTGAAGGAGCATGGCACAGATACGCAGTATTTT. This encodes CASSLKEHGTDTQYF.

A single count supports this clone. The chain links TRBV7-2 to TRBJ2-5; D is perhaps TRBD2 (5 bases). Trimming took off 1 base at V and 3 bases at J, with 15 bases between the two ends. The CDR3 contains 16 residues. The germline V gene has CDR1 SGHTA and CDR2 FQGNSA. The CDR3: CASSLGPGLTKETQYF. The DNA of the CDR3 is TGTGCCAGCAGCTTAGGCCCGGGATTGACGAAAGAGACCCAGTACTTC. Filled out from reference TRBV7-2 and TRBJ2-5, the complete variable domain reads GAGVSQSPSNKVTEKGKDVELRCDPISGHTALYWYRQSLGQGLEFLIYFQGNSAPDKSGLPSDRFSAERTGGSVSTLTIQRTQQEDSAVYLCASSLGPGLTKETQYFGPGTRLLVL.

The sample holds a few counts of this clone. The V gene is TRBV2, the J gene TRBJ2-7, with D possibly matching TRBD1 (5 bases). The germline V gene has CDR1 SNHLY and CDR2 FYNNEI. CDR3 length equals 11 residues. V was shortened by 7 bases and J by 3 bases, with 7 bases between the two germline ends. The CDR3 DNA reads as TGTGCCAGCAAGCAGGGCTACGAGCAGTACTTC. Amino acid sequence: CASKQGYEQYF.

The chain uses TRBV6-1 and TRBJ2-2; D gene uncertain. Per the germline V gene, CDR1 is MNHNS and CDR2 is SASEGT. CDR3 size: 15 residues. V shed 6 bases and J shed 1 base, with 12 bases lying between them. Here the CDR3 reads CASREAPLNTGELFF. The CDR3 DNA sequence: TGTGCCAGCAGAGAGGCGCCCCTGAACACCGGGGAGCTGTTTTTT.

V and J are TRBV27 and TRBJ1-3, with a weak D call TRBD1 (5 bases). The CDR3 loop spans 14 amino acids. V was trimmed by 4 bases and J by 3 bases, leaving 10 bases between them. Germline V lookup: CDR1 MNHEY, CDR2 SMNVEV (reference sequence). In nucleotides, the CDR3 is TGTGCCAGCAGTTCGCAGGGTTATGGAAACACCATATATTTT. Protein: CASSSQGYGNTIYF.

V and J are TRBV4-1 and TRBJ2-3; 12 bases fit TRBD2. The ends lost 4 bases at V and 6 bases at J; junction bases unmatched: 11. The germline CDR1 and CDR2 sequences are MGHRA and YSYEKL. The CDR3 has 17 residues. CDR3 amino acids: CASSPKMASGGDDTQYF. The CDR3 region has the DNA TGCGCCAGCAGCCCCAAAATGGCTAGCGGGGGGGATGATACGCAGTATTTT.

V is TRBV25-1 and J is TRBJ1-2; D call uncertain. Germline V lookup: CDR1 MGHDK, CDR2 SYGVNS. V shed 3 bases and J shed 6 bases, with 14 bases lying between them. The CDR3 extends over 14 amino acids. In nucleotides, the CDR3 is TGTGCCAGCAGTGATGCAGGCTTCATACATGGCTACACCTTC. Its translation: CASSDAGFIHGYTF.

The J gene is TRBJ2-4, the V gene TRBV4-1, with 9 nucleotides matching TRBD1. V trimming: 0 bases; J trimming: 7 bases; junction bases outside the gene matches: 4. From germline, CDR1 is MGHRA and CDR2 YSYEKL. The CDR3 is 15 residues long. Here the CDR3 DNA reads TGCGCCAGCAGCCAAGAGGGGACAGGGTCTAACATTCAGTACTTC. It yields the protein CASSQEGTGSNIQYF.

The chain joins TRBV14 to TRBJ1-2; TRBD1 aligns across 8 bases. Trimming cost V 1 base and J 4 bases; bases outside gene matches: 5. This CDR3 is built from 15 residues. CDR1 and CDR2 from the germline V gene are SGHDN and FVKESK. CDR3: CASSQGQGLIYGYTF. The CDR3 DNA is TGTGCCAGCAGCCAAGGACAGGGGCTCATCTATGGCTACACCTTC.

The DNA for the CDR3 is TGTGCCAGCAGTCCATGGACAGGCCCTCTCTATGGCTACACCTTC. Amino acids: CASSPWTGPLYGYTF. The chain uses TRBV27 and TRBJ1-2, with 7 bases matching TRBD1. The CDR3 loop spans 15 amino acids. The V gene's germline CDR1 is MNHEY and CDR2 SMNVEV (reference sequence). After removal of 5 bases from V and 4 bases from J, the junction contained 10 bases not matched to a gene.

This sequence joins TRBV5-1 and TRBJ2-2; no clear D gene. Trimming cost V 3 bases and J 7 bases, with 13 bases left between them. The CDR3 is made up of 14 amino acids. Germline CDR1 and CDR2: SGHRS and YFSETQ. The CDR3 protein is CASSSNSNLGELFF. The CDR3 nucleotides read TGCGCCAGCAGCTCGAATAGCAATCTCGGGGAGCTGTTTTTT.

The chain has TRBV4-3 and TRBJ2-1; 9 bases are a match to TRBD2. CDR3 size: 15 residues. V trimming: 6 bases; J trimming: 7 bases; junction bases outside the gene matches: 10. The V gene's germline CDR1 is LGHNA and CDR2 YSLEER. The CDR3: CASSRRSGGRNEQFF. The DNA of the CDR3 is TGCGCCAGCAGTCGTAGGAGCGGGGGGCGTAATGAGCAGTTCTTC.

The V gene is TRBV2, the J gene TRBJ1-5; D call uncertain. The germline gives CDR1 SNHLY, CDR2 FYNNEI. V was cut by 5 bases and J by 5 bases, with 16 bases left in between. The CDR3 covers 15 residues. CDR3 amino acids: CASSPGREGDQPQHF. The CDR3 nucleotides are TGTGCCAGCAGTCCCGGGAGGGAGGGCGATCAGCCCCAGCATTTT.

This chain links TRBV7-6 with TRBJ1-6; tentative D call: TRBD1 (5 bases). Germline V gives CDR1 SGHVS, CDR2 FNYEAQ. V was pared by 2 bases and J by 6 bases, with 11 bases between. CDR3 length equals 15 residues. The CDR3, as DNA: TGTGCCAGCAGCTTATCCCTGGGGGGTAATTCACCCCTCCACTTT. Protein product: CASSLSLGGNSPLHF. The entire variable domain, with the rest obtained from reference TRBV7-6 and TRBJ1-6, is as follows: GAGVSQSPRYKVTKRGQDVALRCDPISGHVSLYWYRQALGQGPEFLTYFNYEAQQDKSGLPNDRFSAERPEGSISTLTIQRTEQRDSAMYRCASSLSLGGNSPLHFGNGTRLTVT.

This clone was seen just once. The chain employs TRBV2 and TRBJ2-3, with TRBD1 matching over 7 bases. After removal of 8 bases from V and 2 bases from J, the junction contained 10 bases not matched to a gene. The CDR3 is 15 residues long. Looked up from germline, CDR1 is SNHLY and CDR2 is FYNNEI. CDR3 loop: CASRPTGRNTDTQYF. The CDR3 DNA follows: TGTGCCAGCCGCCCGACAGGGCGGAACACAGATACGCAGTATTTT.